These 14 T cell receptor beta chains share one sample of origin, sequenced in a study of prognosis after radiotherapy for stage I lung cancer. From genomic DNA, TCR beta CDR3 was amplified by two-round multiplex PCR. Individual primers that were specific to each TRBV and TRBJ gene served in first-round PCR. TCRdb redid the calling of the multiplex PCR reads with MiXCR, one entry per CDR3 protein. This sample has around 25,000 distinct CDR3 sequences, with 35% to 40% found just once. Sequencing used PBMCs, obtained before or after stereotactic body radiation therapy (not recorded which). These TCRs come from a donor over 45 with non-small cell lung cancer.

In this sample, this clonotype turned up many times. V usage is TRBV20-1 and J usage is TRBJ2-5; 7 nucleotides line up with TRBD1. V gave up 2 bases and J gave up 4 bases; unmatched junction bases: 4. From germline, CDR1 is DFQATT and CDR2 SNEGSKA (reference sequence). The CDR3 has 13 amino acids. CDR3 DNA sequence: TGCAGTGCTAGAAAAGGGGGCGGAGAGACCCAGTACTTC. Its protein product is CSARKGGGETQYF.

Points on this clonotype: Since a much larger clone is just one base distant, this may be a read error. CDR3 sequence reads: CASSSHATNYGYTF. Here the CDR3 DNA reads TGTGCCAGCAGCTCACATGCAACTAACTATGGCTACACCTTC. The V call is TRBV6-1, the J call TRBJ1-2; D is unresolved. There are 14 residues in the CDR3. Germline V gene sequence: CDR1 MNHNS, CDR2 SASEGT. V lost 6 bases to trimming and J lost 0 bases, with 11 bases between them.

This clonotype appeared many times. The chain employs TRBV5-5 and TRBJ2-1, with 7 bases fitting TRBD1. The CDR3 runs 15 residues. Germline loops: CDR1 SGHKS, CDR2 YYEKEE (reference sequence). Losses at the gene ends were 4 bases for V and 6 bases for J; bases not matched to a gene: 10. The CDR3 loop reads CASSPPGQIGNEQFF. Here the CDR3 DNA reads TGTGCCAGCAGCCCTCCGGGACAGATTGGCAATGAGCAGTTCTTC. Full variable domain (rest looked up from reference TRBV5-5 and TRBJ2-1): DAGVTQSPTHLIKTRGQQVTLRCSPISGHKSVSWYQQVLGQGPQFIFQYYEKEERGRGNFPDRFSARQFPNYSSELNVNALLLGDSALYLCASSPPGQIGNEQFFGPGTRLTVL.

The CDR3 sequence is CASSLYGLAVGTWELFF. The CDR3 DNA follows: TGTGCCAGCAGCTTATATGGGCTAGCGGTAGGTACCTGGGAGCTGTTTTTT. V is TRBV7-8 and J is TRBJ2-2, with 7 bases fitting TRBD2. The germline V gene encodes CDR1 SGHVS and CDR2 FQNEAQ. CDR3 length: 17 amino acids. Trimming at V came to 2 bases and at J to 9 bases, leaving 15 bases not matched to a gene.

CDR3 DNA: TGTGCCAGCCTCCCCGGTAGTGAAGAGACCCAGTACTTC. It specifies CASLPGSEETQYF. The chain recombines TRBV6-1 with TRBJ2-5; D remains ambiguous. Trimming stripped 8 bases from V and 3 bases from J, with 13 bases between. The germline V gene has CDR1 MNHNS and CDR2 SASEGT. The CDR3 spans 13 residues.

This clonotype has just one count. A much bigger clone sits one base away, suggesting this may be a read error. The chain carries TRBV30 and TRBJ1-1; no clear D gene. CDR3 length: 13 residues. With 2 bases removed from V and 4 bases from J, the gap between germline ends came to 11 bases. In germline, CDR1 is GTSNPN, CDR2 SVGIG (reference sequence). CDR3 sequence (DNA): TGTGCCTGGAGTCACCACCCTGGCACTGAAGCTTTCTTT. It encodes CAWSHHPGTEAFF.

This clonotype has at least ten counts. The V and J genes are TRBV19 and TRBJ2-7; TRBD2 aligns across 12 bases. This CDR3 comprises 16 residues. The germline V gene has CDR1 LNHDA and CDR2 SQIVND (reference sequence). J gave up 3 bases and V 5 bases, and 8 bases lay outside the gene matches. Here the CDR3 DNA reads TGTGCCAGTAGTCCTCCGGGACTAGCGGGCCTCTACGAGCAGTACTTC. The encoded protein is CASSPPGLAGLYEQYF.

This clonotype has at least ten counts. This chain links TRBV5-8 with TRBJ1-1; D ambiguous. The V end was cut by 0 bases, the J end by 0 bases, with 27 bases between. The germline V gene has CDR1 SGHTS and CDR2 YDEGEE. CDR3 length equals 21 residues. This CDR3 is CASSLARKVSVGRSVNTEAFF. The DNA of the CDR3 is TGTGCCAGCAGCTTGGCCCGGAAGGTTTCAGTAGGCAGAAGTGTGAACACTGAAGCTTTCTTT.

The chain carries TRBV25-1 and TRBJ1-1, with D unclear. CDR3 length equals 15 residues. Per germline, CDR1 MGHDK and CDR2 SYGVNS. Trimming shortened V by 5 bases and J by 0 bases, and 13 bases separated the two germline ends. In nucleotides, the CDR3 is TGTGCCAGCAGTTCCCCGGACTTTGTGAACACTGAAGCTTTCTTT. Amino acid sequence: CASSSPDFVNTEAFF.

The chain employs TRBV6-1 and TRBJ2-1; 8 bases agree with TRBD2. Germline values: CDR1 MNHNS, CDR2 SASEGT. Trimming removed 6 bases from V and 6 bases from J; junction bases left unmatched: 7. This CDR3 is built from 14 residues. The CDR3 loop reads CASRPGTRGNEQFF. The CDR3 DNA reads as TGTGCCAGCAGGCCCGGGACTAGGGGCAATGAGCAGTTCTTC.

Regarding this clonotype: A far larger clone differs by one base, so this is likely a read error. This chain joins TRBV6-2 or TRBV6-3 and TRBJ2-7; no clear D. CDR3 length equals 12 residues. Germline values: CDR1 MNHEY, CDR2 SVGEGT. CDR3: CVDLVPGYEQYF. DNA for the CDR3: TGTGTAGACCTGGTCCCCGGCTACGAGCAGTACTTC.

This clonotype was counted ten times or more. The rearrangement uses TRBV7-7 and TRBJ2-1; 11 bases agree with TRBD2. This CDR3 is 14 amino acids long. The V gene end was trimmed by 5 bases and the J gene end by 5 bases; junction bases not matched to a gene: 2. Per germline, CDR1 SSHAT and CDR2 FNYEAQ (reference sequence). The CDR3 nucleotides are TGTGCCAGCAGCCCGGGACTAGCGGACAATGAGCAGTTCTTC. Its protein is CASSPGLADNEQFF.

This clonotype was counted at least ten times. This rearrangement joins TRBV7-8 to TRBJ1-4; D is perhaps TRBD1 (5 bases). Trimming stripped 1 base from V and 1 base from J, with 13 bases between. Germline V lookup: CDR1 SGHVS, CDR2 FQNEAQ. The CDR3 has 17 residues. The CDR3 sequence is CASSLGRVRKTNEKLFF. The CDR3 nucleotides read TGTGCCAGCAGCTTAGGCAGGGTGCGAAAAACTAATGAAAAACTGTTTTTT.

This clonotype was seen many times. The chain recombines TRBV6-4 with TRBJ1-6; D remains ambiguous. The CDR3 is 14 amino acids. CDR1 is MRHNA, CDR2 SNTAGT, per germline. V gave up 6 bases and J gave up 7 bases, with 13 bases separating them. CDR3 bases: TGTGCCAGCAGCCCGTCCCCGGGGAATTCACCCCTCCACTTT. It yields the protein CASSPSPGNSPLHF.